A selection of T cell receptor beta chains follows, all from one sample in a study of blood T cell repertoires in COVID-19. Libraries were prepared by immunoSEQ multiplex PCR; TCRdb keeps only in-frame clonotypes and omits some of them. This sample yields over 65,000 clones, of which about 82% are seen a single time; more than 15% belongs to the top ten. Input material: peripheral blood. The receptor set was obtained from a man aged 80 or over with active or convalescent COVID-19. Both conserved end residues are part of each CDR3. The D gene is left open where the match is weak. The size entry is marked missing in some rows and otherwise reads once, few, many or a size class.

j_call | d_call | clone_size | v_call | cdr3_aa | cdr3_nt
TRBJ2-3 | - | - | TRBV27 | CASSLSYPRDTQYF | TGTGCCAGCAGTCTATCGTACCCTAGGGATACGCAGTATTTT
TRBJ1-6 | - | - | TRBV9 | CASSVEGFLGSPLHF | TGTGCCAGCAGCGTAGAGGGGTTCCTAGGATCACCCCTCCACTTT
TRBJ2-2 | TRBD2 | - | TRBV10-3 | CAISESGLAGGGGELFF | TGTGCCATCAGTGAGTCCGGACTAGCGGGAGGCGGCGGGGAGCTGTTTTTT
TRBJ1-2 | - | few | TRBV7-9 | CASSRSNYGYTF | TGTGCCAGCAGCCGCAGTAACTATGGCTACACCTTC
TRBJ2-2 | - | - | TRBV18 | CASSPVSPGELFF | TGTGCCAGCTCACCGGTGAGCCCCGGGGAGCTGTTTTTT
TRBJ2-3 | - | - | TRBV10-1 | CASSEGRSTDTQYF | TGCGCCAGCAGTGAGGGCAGGAGCACAGATACGCAGTATTTT
TRBJ2-3 | TRBD1 | - | TRBV7-3 | CASSRDRGADTQYF | TGTGCCAGCAGCCGGGACAGGGGTGCAGATACGCAGTATTTT
TRBJ1-3 | TRBD1 | - | TRBV13 | CASSLGFRGLGNTIYF | TGTGCCAGCAGCTTAGGGTTCAGGGGGCTGGGAAACACCATATATTTT
TRBJ2-3 | - | - | TRBV7-3 | CASSLFPGGSTDTQYF | TGTGCCAGCAGCTTATTCCCCGGAGGGAGCACAGATACGCAGTATTTT
TRBJ2-2 | - | once | TRBV4-1 | CASSLTSTEQGRELFF | TGCGCCAGCAGCCTGACCTCAACTGAACAGGGTCGGGAGCTGTTTTTT
TRBJ1-5 | TRBD1 | - | TRBV29-1 | CSVLIQGTNQPQHF | TGCAGCGTTCTGATACAGGGGACTAATCAGCCCCAGCATTTT
TRBJ1-2 | - | - | TRBV7-2 | CASSFNRPSPYGYTF | TGTGCCAGCAGCTTCAACAGGCCCTCTCCCTATGGCTACACCTTC
TRBJ2-3 | - | - | TRBV29-1 | CSVLSPGVRPLGTQYF | TGCAGCGTCCTCTCCCCCGGGGTACGGCCCCTGGGTACGCAGTATTTT
TRBJ1-2 | TRBD1 | - | TRBV3-1/TRBV3-2 | CASSQLGQSYGYTF | TGTGCCAGCAGCCAACTGGGACAGAGTTATGGCTACACCTTC
TRBJ2-3 | - | - | TRBV5-1 | CASRLGAAGTDTQYF | TGCGCCAGCAGGTTGGGCGCGGCGGGCACAGATACGCAGTATTTT
TRBJ2-5 | TRBD2 | - | TRBV6-5 | CASSYSVRGGRETQYF | TGTGCCAGCAGTTACTCGGTGCGGGGGGGCCGAGAGACCCAGTACTTC
TRBJ1-1 | - | - | TRBV14 | CASSPRGYTEAFF | TGTGCCAGCAGCCCGCGGGGATACACTGAAGCTTTCTTT
TRBJ1-6 | - | - | TRBV5-5 | CASSGGTPENSPLHF | TGTGCCAGCAGCGGCGGGACTCCCGAAAATTCACCCCTCCACTTT
TRBJ2-2 | - | - | TRBV3-1/TRBV3-2 | CASSLLGQKGSSGELFF | TGTGCCAGCAGCTTATTAGGACAGAAAGGGTCGTCCGGGGAGCTGTTTTTT
TRBJ2-1 | TRBD2 | - | TRBV11-2 | CASSSSPGGGGINEQFF | TGTGCCAGCAGCTCCTCCCCCGGTGGCGGGGGGATCAATGAGCAGTTCTTC
TRBJ1-3 | - | once | TRBV29-1 | CSVADTRLSGNTIYF | TGCAGCGTGGCGGACACCAGACTCTCTGGAAACACCATATATTTT
TRBJ1-6 | TRBD1 | many | TRBV7-9 | CASSRGQGFYNSPLHF | TGTGCCAGCAGTCGCGGACAGGGCTTCTATAATTCACCCCTCCACTTT
TRBJ2-4 | TRBD1 | few | TRBV7-2 | CASSPNPRQGVVAKNIQYF | TGTGCCAGCAGCCCAAATCCCAGACAGGGCGTCGTAGCCAAAAACATTCAGTACTTC
TRBJ1-1 | TRBD1 | - | TRBV6-2/TRBV6-3 | CASSPPGQPNTEAFF | TGTGCCAGCAGTCCCCCGGGACAGCCGAACACTGAAGCTTTCTTT
TRBJ1-2 | - | - | TRBV5-4 | CASSLDTNYGYTF | TGTGCCAGCAGCTTGGATACTAACTATGGCTACACCTTC
TRBJ1-5 | TRBD1 | - | TRBV5-1 | CASSVQGNQPQHF | TGCGCCAGCAGCGTACAGGGGAATCAGCCCCAGCATTTT
TRBJ1-5 | - | - | TRBV6-5 | CASSLNQPQHF | TGTGCCAGCAGTCTGAATCAGCCCCAGCATTTT
TRBJ1-1 | - | - | TRBV11-1 | CASSLAARANTEAFF | TGTGCCAGCAGCTTAGCCGCGAGGGCGAACACTGAAGCTTTCTTT
TRBJ1-1 | - | - | TRBV29-1 | CSVDLMGGTEAFF | TGCAGCGTTGATCTTATGGGGGGCACTGAAGCTTTCTTT
TRBJ1-1 | TRBD1 | - | TRBV27 | CASIGQGAYKAFF | TGTGCCAGCATCGGGCAGGGGGCTTATAAAGCTTTCTTT
TRBJ2-1 | TRBD2 | - | TRBV24-1 | CATRGLAGTSSYNEQFF | TGTGCCACCAGAGGACTAGCGGGAACGTCTTCTTACAATGAGCAGTTCTTC
TRBJ2-5 | TRBD1 | - | TRBV11-2 | CASSLGDRVQETQYF | TGTGCCAGCAGCTTAGGTGACAGGGTCCAAGAGACCCAGTACTTC
TRBJ1-2 | - | - | TRBV10-2 | CASSDRGPRYTF | TGCGCCAGCAGTGATCGGGGTCCCCGCTACACCTTC
TRBJ1-3 | TRBD1 | - | TRBV5-6 | CASSSTGKFIRNTIYF | TGTGCCAGCAGCTCGACAGGGAAATTTATTAGAAACACCATATATTTT
TRBJ2-1 | - | - | TRBV5-4 | CASSLNSINEQFF | TGTGCCAGCAGCTTGAACTCGATCAATGAGCAGTTCTTC
TRBJ1-4 | - | - | TRBV7-2 | CASSTDTNEKLFF | TGTGCCAGCAGCACAGACACTAATGAAAAACTGTTTTTT
TRBJ2-1 | TRBD2 | - | TRBV5-1 | CASSLTSGYLGNEQFF | TGCGCCAGCAGCTTGACTAGCGGCTACTTAGGGAATGAGCAGTTCTTC
TRBJ2-6 | - | - | TRBV28 | CASSFGVELSGANVLTF | TGTGCCAGCAGTTTCGGTGTAGAACTCTCTGGGGCCAACGTCCTGACTTTC
TRBJ2-5 | TRBD1 | once | TRBV19 | CASSIAGTGRGETQYF | TGTGCCAGTAGTATCGCCGGGACAGGAAGGGGTGAGACCCAGTACTTC
TRBJ2-2 | - | once | TRBV12-5 | CASAPDSSTGELFF | TGTGCTAGTGCCCCGGACAGTTCCACCGGGGAGCTGTTTTTT
TRBJ2-3 | TRBD2 | once | TRBV9 | CASSPGTSGRRNTDTQYF | TGTGCCAGCAGCCCAGGGACTAGCGGGAGGAGGAACACAGATACGCAGTATTTT
TRBJ1-2 | - | - | TRBV7-9 | CASSAQGPYGYTF | TGTGCCAGCAGCGCTCAGGGGCCCTATGGCTACACCTTC
TRBJ2-1 | TRBD1 | - | TRBV4-2 | CASSQEGGLFTEQFF | TGTGCCAGCAGCCAAGAAGGGGGCCTTTTTACTGAGCAGTTCTTC
TRBJ1-2 | TRBD1 | once | TRBV5-5 | CASSLGDRGNSYGYTF | TGTGCCAGCAGCTTGGGGGACAGAGGGAACAGCTATGGCTACACCTTC
TRBJ2-2 | - | - | TRBV2 | CASLPNTGELFF | TGTGCCAGCCTTCCCAACACCGGGGAGCTGTTTTTT
TRBJ1-4 | - | - | TRBV10-2 | CASSESRVGREKLFF | TGCGCCAGCAGTGAGTCGAGGGTGGGCAGGGAAAAACTGTTTTTT
TRBJ2-3 | TRBD1 | - | TRBV10-3 | CAISEGPGQGGNF | TGTGCCATCAGTGAAGGGCCGGGACAGGGGGGGAATTTT
TRBJ2-1 | - | - | TRBV7-9 | CASSLALGLGHEQFF | TGTGCCAGCAGCTTAGCGCTGGGTTTGGGGCATGAGCAGTTCTTC
TRBJ2-1 | TRBD2 | few | TRBV29-1 | CSVALAEHNEQFF | TGCAGCGTTGCTCTAGCGGAGCACAATGAGCAGTTCTTC
TRBJ1-2 | - | - | TRBV6-6 | CASSQLGLTGYGYTF | TGTGCCAGCAGTCAACTGGGCCTGACAGGCTATGGCTACACCTTC
TRBJ2-3 | TRBD1 | few | TRBV24-1 | CATSDPDRGATDTQYF | TGTGCCACCAGTGATCCGGACAGGGGAGCGACAGATACGCAGTATTTT
TRBJ2-2 | - | - | TRBV6-5 | CASTRGASTGELFF | TGTGCCAGCACCAGGGGGGCCTCCACCGGGGAGCTGTTTTTT
TRBJ2-5 | TRBD2 | - | TRBV10-3 | CAISGRDYRTQYF | TGTGCCATCAGTGGCCGGGACTATCGGACCCAGTACTTC
TRBJ2-5 | TRBD2 | - | TRBV7-8 | CASSLGFSGRGEETQYF | TGTGCCAGCAGCTTAGGCTTTAGCGGGAGGGGGGAAGAGACCCAGTACTTC
TRBJ1-2 | TRBD1 | - | TRBV7-9 | CASSARQGPPSF | TGTGCCAGCAGCGCGCGACAGGGTCCCCCAAGCTTC